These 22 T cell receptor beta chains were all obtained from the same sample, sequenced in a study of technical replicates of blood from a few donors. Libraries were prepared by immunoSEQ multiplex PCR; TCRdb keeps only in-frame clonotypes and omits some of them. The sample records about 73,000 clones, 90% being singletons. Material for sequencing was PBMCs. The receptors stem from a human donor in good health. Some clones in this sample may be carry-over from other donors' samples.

CDR3 in DNA: TGTGCCAGCAGTGAACCGACTAGCGGGACCAATGAGCAGTTCTTC. It specifies CASSEPTSGTNEQFF. The gene calls are TRBV6-1 and TRBJ2-1; 11 bases fit TRBD2. V shed 2 bases and J 6 bases; nucleotides not matched to a gene: 3. The CDR3 runs to 15 residues. Germline-derived CDR1 and CDR2 are MNHNS and SASEGT.

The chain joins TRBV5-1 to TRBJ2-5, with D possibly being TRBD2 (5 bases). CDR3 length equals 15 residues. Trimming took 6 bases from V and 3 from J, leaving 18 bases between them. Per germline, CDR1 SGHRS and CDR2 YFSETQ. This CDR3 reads CASTIPSPGKETQYF. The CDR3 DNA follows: TGCGCCAGCACCATCCCCTCGCCGGGGAAAGAGACCCAGTACTTC.

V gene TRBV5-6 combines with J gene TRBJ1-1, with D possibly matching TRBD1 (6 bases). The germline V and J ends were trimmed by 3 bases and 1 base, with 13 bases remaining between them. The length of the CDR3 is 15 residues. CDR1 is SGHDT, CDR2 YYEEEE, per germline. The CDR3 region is CASSSQGRSNTEAFF. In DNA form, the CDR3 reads TGTGCCAGCAGCTCACAGGGCAGGTCGAACACTGAAGCTTTCTTT.

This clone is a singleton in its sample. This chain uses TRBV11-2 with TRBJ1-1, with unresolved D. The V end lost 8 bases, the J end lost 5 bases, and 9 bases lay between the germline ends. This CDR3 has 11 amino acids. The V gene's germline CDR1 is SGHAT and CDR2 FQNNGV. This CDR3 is CASRLSTEAFF. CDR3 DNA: TGTGCCAGCCGCCTTAGTACTGAAGCTTTCTTT.

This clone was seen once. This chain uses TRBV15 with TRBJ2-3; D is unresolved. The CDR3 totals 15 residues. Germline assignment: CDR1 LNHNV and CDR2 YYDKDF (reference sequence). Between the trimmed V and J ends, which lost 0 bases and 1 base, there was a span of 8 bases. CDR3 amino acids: CATSRDLLGTDTQYF. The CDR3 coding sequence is TGTGCCACCAGCAGAGATCTATTGGGCACAGATACGCAGTATTTT.

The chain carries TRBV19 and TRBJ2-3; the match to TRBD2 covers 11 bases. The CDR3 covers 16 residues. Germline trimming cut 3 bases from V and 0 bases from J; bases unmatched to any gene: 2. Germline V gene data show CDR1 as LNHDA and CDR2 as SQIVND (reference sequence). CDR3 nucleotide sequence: TGTGCCAGTAGTATTGGGACTAGCGGTAGCACAGATACGCAGTATTTT. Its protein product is CASSIGTSGSTDTQYF.

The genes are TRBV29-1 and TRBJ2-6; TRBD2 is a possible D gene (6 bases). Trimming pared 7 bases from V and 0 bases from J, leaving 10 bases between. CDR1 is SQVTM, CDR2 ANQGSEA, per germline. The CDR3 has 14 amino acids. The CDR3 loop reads CSARDFSGANVLTF. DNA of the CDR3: TGCAGCGCCAGGGACTTCTCTGGGGCCAACGTCCTGACTTTC.

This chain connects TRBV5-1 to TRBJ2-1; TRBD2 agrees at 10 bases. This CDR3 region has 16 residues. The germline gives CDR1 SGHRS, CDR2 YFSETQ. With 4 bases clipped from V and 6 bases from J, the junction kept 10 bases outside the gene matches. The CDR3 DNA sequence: TGCGCCAGCAGCCCAGCCCAAGCTAGCGGGGGCAATGAGCAGTTCTTC. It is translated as CASSPAQASGGNEQFF.

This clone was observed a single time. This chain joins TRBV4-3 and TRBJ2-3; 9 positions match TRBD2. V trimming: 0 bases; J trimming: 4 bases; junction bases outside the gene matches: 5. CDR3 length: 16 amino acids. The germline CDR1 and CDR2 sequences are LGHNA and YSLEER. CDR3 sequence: CASSQDGGGAPDTQYF. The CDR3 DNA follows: TGCGCCAGCAGCCAAGATGGCGGGGGGGCCCCAGATACGCAGTATTTT.

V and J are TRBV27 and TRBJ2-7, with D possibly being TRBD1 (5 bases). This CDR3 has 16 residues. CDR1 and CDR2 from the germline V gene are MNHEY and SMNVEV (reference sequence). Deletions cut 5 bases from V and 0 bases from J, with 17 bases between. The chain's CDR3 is CASSPLPTESSYEQYF. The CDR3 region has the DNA TGTGCCAGCAGTCCCCTTCCGACAGAGAGCTCCTACGAGCAGTACTTC.

The CDR3 DNA follows: TGTGCCAGCAGCCAAGATAGGGGCAGCAAAGAGACCCAGTACTTC. Its protein is CASSQDRGSKETQYF. This chain uses TRBV4-2 with TRBJ2-5; the D gene is possibly TRBD1 (5 bases). Per the germline V gene, CDR1 is LGHNA and CDR2 is YNFKEQ. CDR3 length equals 15 residues. V dropped 0 bases and J dropped 3 bases, with 11 bases sitting between them.

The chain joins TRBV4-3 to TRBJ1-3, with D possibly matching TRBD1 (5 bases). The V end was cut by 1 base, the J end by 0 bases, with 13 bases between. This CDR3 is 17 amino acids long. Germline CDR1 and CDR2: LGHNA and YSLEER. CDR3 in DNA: TGCGCCAGCAGCCAAGGTACAGGTATGAACTCTGGAAACACCATATATTTT. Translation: CASSQGTGMNSGNTIYF.

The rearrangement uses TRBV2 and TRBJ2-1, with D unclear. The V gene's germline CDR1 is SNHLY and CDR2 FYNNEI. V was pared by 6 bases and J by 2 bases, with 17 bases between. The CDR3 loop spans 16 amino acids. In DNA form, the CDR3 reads TGTGCCAGCAGAGCACTCGCAGTTAGCCCCTACAATGAGCAGTTCTTC. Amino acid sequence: CASRALAVSPYNEQFF.

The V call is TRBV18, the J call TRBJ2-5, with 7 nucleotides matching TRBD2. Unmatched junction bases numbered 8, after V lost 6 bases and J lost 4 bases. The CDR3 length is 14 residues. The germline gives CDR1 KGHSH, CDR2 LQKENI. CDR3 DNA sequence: TGTGCCAGCTCTCCGGGGGGAGCACCAGAGACCCAGTACTTC. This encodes CASSPGGAPETQYF.

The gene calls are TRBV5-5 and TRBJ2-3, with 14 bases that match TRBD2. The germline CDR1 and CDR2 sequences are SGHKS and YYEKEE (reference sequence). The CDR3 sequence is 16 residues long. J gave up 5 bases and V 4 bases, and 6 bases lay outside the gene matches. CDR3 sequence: CASSRTSGGTGDTQYF. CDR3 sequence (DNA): TGTGCCAGCAGCCGGACTAGCGGGGGGACTGGAGATACGCAGTATTTT.

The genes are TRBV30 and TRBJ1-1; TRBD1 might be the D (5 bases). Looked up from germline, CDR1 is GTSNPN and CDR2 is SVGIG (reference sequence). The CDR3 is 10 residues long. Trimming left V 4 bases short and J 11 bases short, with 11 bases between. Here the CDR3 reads CAWIQTEAFF. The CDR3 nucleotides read TGTGCCTGGATACAGACAGAGGCTTTCTTT.

The CDR3 loop reads CASSLGLAGGYEQFF. The CDR3 nucleotides read TGTGCCAGCAGCTTAGGACTAGCGGGGGGGTATGAGCAGTTCTTC. The chain employs TRBV13 and TRBJ2-1, with TRBD2 matching over 13 bases. The CDR3 is 15 amino acids. The V and J ends lost 0 bases and 8 bases, in that order; junction bases with no gene match: 1. Germline V gene lookup returns CDR1 PRHDT and CDR2 FYEKMQ (reference sequence).

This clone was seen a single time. CDR3 amino acids: CASSLALFGTGGPGQYF. CDR3 bases: TGTGCCAGCAGCTTAGCGCTTTTCGGGACAGGGGGCCCCGGGCAGTACTTC. The V gene is TRBV7-8, the J gene TRBJ2-7; 12 positions match TRBD1. The V gene end was trimmed by 0 bases and the J gene end by 9 bases; junction bases not matched to a gene: 12. Germline V gives CDR1 SGHVS, CDR2 FQNEAQ. This CDR3 region has 17 residues.

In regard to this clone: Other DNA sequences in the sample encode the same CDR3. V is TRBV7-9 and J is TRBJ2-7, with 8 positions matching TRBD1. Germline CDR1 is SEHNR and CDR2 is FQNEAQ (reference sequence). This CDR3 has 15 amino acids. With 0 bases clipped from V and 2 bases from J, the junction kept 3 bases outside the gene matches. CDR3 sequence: CASSLASGGTYEQYF. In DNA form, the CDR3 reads TGTGCCAGCAGCTTAGCTTCAGGGGGCACCTACGAGCAGTACTTC.

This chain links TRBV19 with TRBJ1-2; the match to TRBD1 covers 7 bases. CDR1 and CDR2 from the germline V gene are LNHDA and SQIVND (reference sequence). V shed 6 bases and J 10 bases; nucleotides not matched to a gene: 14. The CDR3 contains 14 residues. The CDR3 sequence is CASSPPGQSVAYTF. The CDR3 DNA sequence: TGTGCCAGTAGCCCTCCGGGACAGAGCGTAGCCTACACCTTC. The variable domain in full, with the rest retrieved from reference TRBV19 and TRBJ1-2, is DGGITQSPKYLFRKEGQNVTLSCEQNLNHDAMYWYRQDPGQGLRLIYYSQIVNDFQKGDIAEGYSVSREKKESFPLTVTSAQKNPTAFYLCASSPPGQSVAYTFGSGTRLTVV.

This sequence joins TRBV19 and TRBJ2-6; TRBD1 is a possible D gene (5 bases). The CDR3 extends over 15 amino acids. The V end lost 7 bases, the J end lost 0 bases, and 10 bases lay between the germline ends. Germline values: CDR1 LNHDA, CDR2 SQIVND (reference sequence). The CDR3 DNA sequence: TGTGCCAGTACGACAGAATTCTCTGGGGCCAACGTCCTGACTTTC. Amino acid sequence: CASTTEFSGANVLTF.

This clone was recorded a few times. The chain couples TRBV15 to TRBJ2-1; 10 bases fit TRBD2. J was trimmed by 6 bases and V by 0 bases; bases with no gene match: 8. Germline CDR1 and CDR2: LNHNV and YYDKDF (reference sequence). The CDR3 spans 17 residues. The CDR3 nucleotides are TGTGCCACCAGCAGAGACTCCCACAGCGGGAGGGGCAATGAGCAGTTCTTC. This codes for CATSRDSHSGRGNEQFF.